Listed below are T cell receptor beta chains from one sample, sequenced in a study of T cells after yellow fever vaccination. TCRdb redid the calling of the 5' RACE reads with MiXCR, one entry per CDR3 protein. Of 250,000 or so distinct CDR3 sequences in the sample, 5.5% to 8.5% were seen once. The sample here was CD4+ T cells sorted from PBMCs, taken on the day of the yellow fever booster vaccination. These receptors all come from a man aged 25 to 45 who received the YFV17D yellow fever vaccine. CDR3s include the opening cysteine and the closing phenylalanine or tryptophan. D genes are given only for firm matches. Size values are once, few and many counts, or a class for expanded clones, and some rows have none.

NA,TRBV7-8,TRBD2,TRBJ2-1,TGTGCCAGCAGCCCGCAGGTACGGGGACTAGGCAATGAGCAGTTCTTC,CASSPQVRGLGNEQFF
few,TRBV24-1,NA,TRBJ2-5,TGTGCCACCAGTGAGGGTCAGGGGGGGAAGCAGACCCAGTACTTC,CATSEGQGGKQTQYF
few,TRBV27,TRBD1,TRBJ1-2,TGTGCCAGCAGACCCAGAGCAGGGACAGAGTTCTATGGCTACACCTTC,CASRPRAGTEFYGYTF
NA,TRBV12-3/TRBV12-4,NA,TRBJ1-2,TGTGCCAGCAGCCGAGGACCGATATATGGCTACACCTTC,CASSRGPIYGYTF
NA,TRBV24-1,TRBD1,TRBJ2-7,TGTGCCACCAGCCGGACAGGAGGTGAGCAGTACTTC,CATSRTGGEQYF
many,TRBV4-2,NA,TRBJ1-1,TGTGCCAGCAGCCAAGATCCAGGGCGAGGGACTGAAGCTTTCTTT,CASSQDPGRGTEAFF
NA,TRBV6-1,TRBD2,TRBJ2-7,TGTGCCAGCAGTCAAGGACTAGCGGGAGCGTACGAGCAGTACTTC,CASSQGLAGAYEQYF
few,TRBV7-9,NA,TRBJ2-1,TGTGCCAGCCACACCTCAGCCAATGAGCAGTTCTTC,CASHTSANEQFF
NA,TRBV19,NA,TRBJ2-3,TGTGCCAGTAGTATGGACTACACGGGATCATACGGGCAGTATTTT,CASSMDYTGSYGQYF
NA,TRBV7-2,TRBD1,TRBJ2-1,TGTGCCAGCAGCTTGTCAGGGGGCACTGAGCAGTTCTTC,CASSLSGGTEQFF
NA,TRBV3-1,NA,TRBJ2-2,TGTGCCAGCAGCCAAGATCCCAGGGCTTACACCGGGGAGCTGTTTTTT,CASSQDPRAYTGELFF
many,TRBV6-5,NA,TRBJ2-5,TGTGCCAGAGACGGCCTCCAAGAGACCCAGTACTTC,CARDGLQETQYF
few,TRBV7-2,NA,TRBJ2-3,TGTGCCAGCAGCCCCACCAGGTCTAGCACAGATACGCAGTATTTT,CASSPTRSSTDTQYF
many,TRBV28,NA,TRBJ2-5,TGTGCCAGCAGTTTATCGGGCGGCCCTCAAGAGACCCAGTACTTC,CASSLSGGPQETQYF
NA,TRBV20-1,TRBD2,TRBJ2-5,TGCAGTGCTAGAGATGTAACGGGAGGGCATCAAGAGACCCAGTACTTC,CSARDVTGGHQETQYF
few,TRBV7-2,NA,TRBJ2-6,TGTGCCAGCAGTAGCGTAGCTTCTGGGGCCAACGTCCTGACTTTC,CASSSVASGANVLTF
once,TRBV7-7,NA,TRBJ2-5,TGTGTCAGCAGCTTATCCCCCAGGGGACCTCAAGAGACCCAGTACTTC,CVSSLSPRGPQETQYF
NA,TRBV20-1,TRBD1,TRBJ1-1,TGCAGTGCTAGAGATTACAGGGGGAATGAAGCTTTCTTT,CSARDYRGNEAFF
NA,TRBV11-2,NA,TRBJ2-4,TGTGCCAGCAGACCAGTGGGGGGAGACATTCAGTACTTC,CASRPVGGDIQYF
NA,TRBV4-2,NA,TRBJ2-2,TGTGCCAGCAGCCGTCTACTTGGGGCAGTTGACGGCGGGGAGCTGTTTTTT,CASSRLLGAVDGGELFF
few,TRBV15,NA,TRBJ1-4,TGTGCCACCAGCAGATGGACAGTAGGGTATGAAAAACTGTTTTTT,CATSRWTVGYEKLFF
few,TRBV2,TRBD2,TRBJ2-3,TGTGCCAGCAGGACTAGCTCAGATACGCAGTATTTT,CASRTSSDTQYF